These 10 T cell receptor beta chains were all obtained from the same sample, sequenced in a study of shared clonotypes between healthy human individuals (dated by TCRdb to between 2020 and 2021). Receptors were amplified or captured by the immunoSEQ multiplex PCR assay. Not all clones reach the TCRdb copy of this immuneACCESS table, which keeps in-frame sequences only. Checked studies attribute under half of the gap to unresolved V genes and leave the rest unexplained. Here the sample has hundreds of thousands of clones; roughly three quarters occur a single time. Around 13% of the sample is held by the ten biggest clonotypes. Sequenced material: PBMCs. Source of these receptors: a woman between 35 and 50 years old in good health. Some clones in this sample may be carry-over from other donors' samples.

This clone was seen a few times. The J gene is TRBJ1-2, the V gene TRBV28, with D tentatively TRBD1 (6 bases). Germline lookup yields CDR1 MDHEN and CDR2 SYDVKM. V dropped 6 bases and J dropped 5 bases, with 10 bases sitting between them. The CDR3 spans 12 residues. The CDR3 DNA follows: TGTGCCAGCAGCACGACAGGATATGGCTACACCTTC. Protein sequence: CASSTTGYGYTF.

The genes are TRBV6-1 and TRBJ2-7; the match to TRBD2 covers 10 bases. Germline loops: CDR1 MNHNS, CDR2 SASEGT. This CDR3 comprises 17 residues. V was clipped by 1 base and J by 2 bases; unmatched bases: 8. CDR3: CASSEGRGLAGAYEQYF. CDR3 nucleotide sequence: TGTGCCAGCAGTGAAGGTCGTGGGCTAGCGGGAGCCTACGAGCAGTACTTC.

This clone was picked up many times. The CDR3 DNA reads as TGTGCCTGGAGCCTAACGGGACTAGCGGGAGGAAAGAACACCGGGGAGCTGTTTTTT. Translated: CAWSLTGLAGGKNTGELFF. The chain recombines TRBV30 with TRBJ2-2; TRBD2 agrees at 15 bases. CDR1 and CDR2 (germline): GTSNPN, SVGIG (reference sequence). This CDR3 comprises 19 residues. V shed 3 bases, J shed 1 base, and the junction held 9 bases outside the gene matches.

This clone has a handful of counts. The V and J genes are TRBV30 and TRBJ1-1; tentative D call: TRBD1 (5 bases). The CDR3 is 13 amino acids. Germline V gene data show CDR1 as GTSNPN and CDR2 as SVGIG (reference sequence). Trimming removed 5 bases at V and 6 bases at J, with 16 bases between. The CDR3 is CAWSRTTGAEAFF. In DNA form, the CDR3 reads TGTGCCTGGTCCCGGACAACTGGGGCTGAAGCTTTCTTT.

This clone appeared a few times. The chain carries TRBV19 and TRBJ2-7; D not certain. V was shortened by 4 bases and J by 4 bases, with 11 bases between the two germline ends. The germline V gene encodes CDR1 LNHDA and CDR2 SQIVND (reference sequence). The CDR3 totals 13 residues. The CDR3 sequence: CASSNGPGYEQYF. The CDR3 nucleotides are TGTGCCAGTAGTAACGGCCCTGGTTACGAGCAGTACTTC.

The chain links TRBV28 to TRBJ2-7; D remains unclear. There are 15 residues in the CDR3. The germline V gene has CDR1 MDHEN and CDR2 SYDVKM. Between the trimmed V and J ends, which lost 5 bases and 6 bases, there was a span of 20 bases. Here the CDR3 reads CASSPDIVQTLEQYF. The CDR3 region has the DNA TGTGCCAGCAGTCCTGATATAGTTCAAACCCTCGAGCAGTACTTC.

The CDR3 sequence is CASSPPLAAQETQYF. The CDR3, as DNA: TGTGCCAGCTCACCCCCACTAGCGGCACAAGAGACCCAGTACTTC. The chain couples TRBV18 to TRBJ2-5, with TRBD2 matching over 8 bases. Germline V CDR1 and CDR2: KGHSH, LQKENI. V gave up 3 bases and J gave up 2 bases; unmatched junction bases: 5. CDR3 size: 15 residues.

In DNA form, the CDR3 reads TGTGCCAGCAGCTTGACAGGGGGTTTCAATGAGCAGTTCTTC. This encodes CASSLTGGFNEQFF. The rearrangement links TRBV28 to TRBJ2-1, with TRBD1 identical over 9 bases. CDR3 length equals 14 residues. V trimming: 6 bases; J trimming: 6 bases; junction bases outside the gene matches: 6. Germline V gene data show CDR1 as MDHEN and CDR2 as SYDVKM.

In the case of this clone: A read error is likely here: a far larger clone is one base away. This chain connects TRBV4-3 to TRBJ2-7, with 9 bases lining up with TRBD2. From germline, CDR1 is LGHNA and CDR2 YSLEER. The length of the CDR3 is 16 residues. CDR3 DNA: TGCGCCAGCGGCCAAGATGGGACTAGCACGTTCTACGAGCAGTACTTC. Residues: CASGQDGTSTFYEQYF.

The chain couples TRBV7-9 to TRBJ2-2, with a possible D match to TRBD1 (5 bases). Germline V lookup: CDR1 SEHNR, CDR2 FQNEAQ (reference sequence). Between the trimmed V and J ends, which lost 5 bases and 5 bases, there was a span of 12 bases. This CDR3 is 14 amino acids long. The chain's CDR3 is CASSPRVETGELFF. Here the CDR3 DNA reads TGTGCCAGCAGCCCCAGGGTTGAGACCGGGGAGCTGTTTTTT.